Listed below are T cell receptor beta chains from one sample, sequenced in a study of read filtering for tumor transcriptome and immune sequencing. Via MiXCR, TCRdb re-called the reads, giving one row per CDR3 protein. The data hold 60,000 to 80,000 distinct CDR3 sequences, with more than 11% observed a single time. Input material: a population of CD138-negative cells sorted from bone marrow. These receptors were collected from a donor at least 40 years old with multiple myeloma. CDR3s include the opening cysteine and the closing phenylalanine or tryptophan. The D gene is left open where the match is weak. Some rows mark clone size as missing; the rest say once, few, many or name a class of expanded clone.

v_gene	abundance	j_gene	d_gene	CDR3aa	CDR3nt
TRBV5-6	many	TRBJ1-5	-	CASSLSIRDNQPQHF	TGTGCCAGCAGCTTGAGTATCCGGGACAATCAGCCCCAGCATTTT
TRBV10-2	-	TRBJ2-5	TRBD2	CAALPRASGIQETQYF	TGCGCCGCCCTACCCCGGGCTAGCGGGATTCAAGAGACCCAGTACTTC
TRBV5-4	few	TRBJ1-2	-	CASSSPRPNGYTF	TGTGCCAGCAGCTCCCCCAGGCCCAATGGCTACACCTTC
TRBV12-3/TRBV12-4	many	TRBJ1-6	-	CASRDDRLGNSPLHF	TGTGCCAGCAGAGATGACCGACTGGGGAATTCACCCCTCCACTTT
TRBV7-9	many	TRBJ2-1	TRBD1	CASSRRGQVGYNEQFF	TGTGCCAGCAGCCGGCGCGGACAGGTGGGCTACAATGAGCAGTTCTTC
TRBV29-1	many	TRBJ1-5	-	CSVEDPGAMVNQPQHF	TGCAGCGTTGAAGACCCGGGGGCGATGGTCAATCAGCCCCAGCATTTT
TRBV7-2	few	TRBJ2-7	-	CASSSNRASYEQYF	TGTGCCAGCAGCTCCAACCGGGCGTCCTACGAGCAGTACTTC
TRBV20-1	many	TRBJ2-1	TRBD2	CSALEGVRSGSIYEQFF	TGCAGTGCGCTTGAGGGGGTTCGTAGCGGGAGTATATATGAGCAGTTCTTC
TRBV18	-	TRBJ2-5	-	CASSPGAETQYF	TGTGCCAGCTCACCGGGGGCAGAGACCCAGTACTTC
TRBV20-1	many	TRBJ2-1	TRBD2	CSASPGTSGRFSYNEQFF	TGCAGTGCTAGTCCCGGGACTAGCGGCCGTTTTTCCTACAATGAGCAGTTCTTC
TRBV25-1	many	TRBJ2-1	TRBD2	CASSELGLAADNEQFF	TGTGCCAGCAGTGAATTGGGACTAGCGGCCGACAATGAGCAGTTCTTC
TRBV5-1	-	TRBJ1-1	-	CASSTGTEAFF	TGCGCCAGCAGCACTGGAACTGAAGCTTTCTTT
TRBV29-1	few	TRBJ2-7	-	CSVEGGYHGEQYF	TGCAGCGTTGAAGGGGGCTACCATGGCGAGCAGTACTTC
TRBV7-2	few	TRBJ2-3	TRBD2	CASSLGGGPTDTQYF	TGTGCCAGCAGCTTAGGGGGAGGGCCCACAGATACGCAGTATTTT
TRBV15	many	TRBJ2-5	-	CATSRDHRDQETQYF	TGTGCCACCAGCAGAGATCATCGGGACCAAGAGACCCAGTACTTC
TRBV6-7	-	TRBJ1-1	-	CASRLGIWNTEAFF	TGTGCCAGCAGATTAGGAATTTGGAACACTGAAGCTTTCTTT
TRBV29-1	many	TRBJ2-2	-	CSAQGYKESGELFF	TGCAGCGCTCAAGGCTATAAGGAGTCCGGGGAGCTGTTTTTT
TRBV6-1	many	TRBJ2-7	-	CASRDYEQYF	TGTGCCAGCAGGGACTACGAGCAGTACTTC
TRBV14	many	TRBJ2-1	TRBD1	CASSQGLRTGVSSYNEQFF	TGTGCCAGCAGCCAAGGACTTAGGACAGGCGTGAGCTCCTACAATGAGCAGTTCTTC
TRBV29-1	many	TRBJ2-2	-	CSVALAVLGSGELFF	TGCAGCGTTGCCTTAGCGGTCCTGGGGTCCGGGGAGCTGTTTTTT
TRBV5-1	many	TRBJ1-1	-	CASSLGSEAFF	TGCGCCAGCAGCTTGGGGAGTGAAGCTTTCTTT
TRBV7-2	few	TRBJ2-3	TRBD1	CASSRPPGGISTDTQYF	TGTGCCAGCAGCAGGCCCCCAGGGGGCATCAGCACAGATACGCAGTATTTT
TRBV20-1	many	TRBJ1-5	-	CSARAPVGGYNHQPQHF	TGCAGTGCTAGAGCCCCGGTTGGGGGCTACAACCATCAGCCCCAGCATTTT
TRBV19	few	TRBJ2-1	TRBD1	CASSDQGQAMDNEQFF	TGTGCCAGTAGTGACCAGGGACAGGCGATGGACAATGAGCAGTTCTTC
TRBV6-1	-	TRBJ2-3	-	CASSVGAWGTDTQYF	TGTGCCAGCAGTGTGGGGGCGTGGGGCACAGATACGCAGTATTTT
TRBV30	-	TRBJ2-5	-	CAWSLGIETQYF	TGTGCCTGGAGCCTCGGGATAGAGACCCAGTACTTC
TRBV5-4	-	TRBJ1-1	-	CASSTGTANTEAFF	TGTGCCAGCAGCACAGGGACGGCGAACACTGAAGCTTTCTTT
TRBV20-1	-	TRBJ2-2	-	CSARWGTNTGELFF	TGCAGTGCTAGATGGGGGACCAACACCGGGGAGCTGTTTTTT
TRBV6-2/TRBV6-3	many	TRBJ2-1	TRBD2	CASVIAGANEQFF	TGTGCCAGCGTAATAGCGGGAGCGAATGAGCAGTTCTTC
TRBV30	few	TRBJ2-5	TRBD2	CAWRGLAVIGTQYF	TGTGCCTGGAGAGGACTAGCGGTCATTGGGACCCAGTACTTC
TRBV28	many	TRBJ2-3	-	CASSTRRRGADTQYF	TGTGCCAGCAGTACCAGACGGAGGGGTGCAGATACGCAGTATTTT
TRBV20-1	many	TRBJ2-2	-	CSASPRGTGELFF	TGCAGTGCTAGCCCTCGAGGAACCGGGGAGCTGTTTTTT
TRBV12-3/TRBV12-4	many	TRBJ2-1	-	CASTKRRAPYNEQFF	TGTGCCAGCACTAAGAGGAGGGCCCCCTACAATGAGCAGTTCTTC
TRBV7-9	many	TRBJ2-3	TRBD2	CASSIRSGSSDTQYF	TGTGCCAGCAGCATCCGAAGCGGGAGTTCAGATACGCAGTATTTT
TRBV5-5	many	TRBJ2-2	TRBD1	CASSERRTGNTGELFF	TGTGCCAGCAGCGAACGGCGGACAGGGAACACCGGGGAGCTGTTTTTT
TRBV10-3	many	TRBJ2-5	TRBD2	CAISEPTRGGETQYF	TGTGCCATCAGTGAGCCGACTCGGGGGGGAGAGACCCAGTACTTC
TRBV7-2	-	TRBJ2-7	-	CASSPLQALFISSYEQYF	TGTGCCAGCAGCCCCCTACAGGCCTTATTTATTAGCTCCTACGAGCAGTACTTC
TRBV29-1	few	TRBJ2-1	TRBD2	CSVGEAGGHEQFF	TGCAGCGTTGGAGAGGCGGGGGGCCATGAGCAGTTCTTC
TRBV5-1	many	TRBJ2-2	TRBD1	CASSQGQGAFTGELFF	TGCGCCAGCAGCCAGGGACAGGGGGCGTTTACCGGGGAGCTGTTTTTT
TRBV20-1	few	TRBJ2-7	-	CSAREGPGLNLHEQYF	TGCAGTGCTAGAGAGGGGCCCGGGCTTAACCTCCACGAGCAGTACTTC
TRBV5-1	-	TRBJ1-2	-	CASSLEPNYGYTF	TGCGCCAGCAGCCTTGAGCCTAACTATGGCTACACCTTC
TRBV10-3	many	TRBJ2-1	-	CAISLPGREQFF	TGTGCCATCAGCCTTCCTGGTCGTGAGCAGTTCTTC
TRBV5-1	many	TRBJ2-2	-	CASSLAAMNTGELFF	TGCGCCAGCAGCTTGGCCGCAATGAACACCGGGGAGCTGTTTTTT
TRBV5-1	many	TRBJ2-7	-	CASSLEASSYEQYF	TGCGCCAGCAGCTTGGAGGCCAGCTCCTACGAGCAGTACTTC
TRBV20-1	many	TRBJ1-2	-	CSALFSSRASNGYTF	TGCAGTGCTTTGTTCTCTTCCAGGGCCTCCAATGGCTACACCTTC
TRBV4-2	many	TRBJ1-5	-	CASSQDGMGGNQPQHF	TGTGCCAGCAGCCAAGATGGGATGGGGGGCAATCAGCCCCAGCATTTT
TRBV7-9	many	TRBJ2-1	-	CASSLAGSSNEQFF	TGTGCCAGCAGCTTAGCTGGTAGTAGTAATGAGCAGTTCTTC
TRBV11-2	many	TRBJ2-7	TRBD2	CASSPTSDEQYF	TGTGCCAGCAGCCCCACTAGCGACGAGCAGTACTTC
TRBV7-9	many	TRBJ2-7	-	CASSLGVYEQYF	TGTGCCAGCAGCTTAGGCGTCTACGAGCAGTACTTC